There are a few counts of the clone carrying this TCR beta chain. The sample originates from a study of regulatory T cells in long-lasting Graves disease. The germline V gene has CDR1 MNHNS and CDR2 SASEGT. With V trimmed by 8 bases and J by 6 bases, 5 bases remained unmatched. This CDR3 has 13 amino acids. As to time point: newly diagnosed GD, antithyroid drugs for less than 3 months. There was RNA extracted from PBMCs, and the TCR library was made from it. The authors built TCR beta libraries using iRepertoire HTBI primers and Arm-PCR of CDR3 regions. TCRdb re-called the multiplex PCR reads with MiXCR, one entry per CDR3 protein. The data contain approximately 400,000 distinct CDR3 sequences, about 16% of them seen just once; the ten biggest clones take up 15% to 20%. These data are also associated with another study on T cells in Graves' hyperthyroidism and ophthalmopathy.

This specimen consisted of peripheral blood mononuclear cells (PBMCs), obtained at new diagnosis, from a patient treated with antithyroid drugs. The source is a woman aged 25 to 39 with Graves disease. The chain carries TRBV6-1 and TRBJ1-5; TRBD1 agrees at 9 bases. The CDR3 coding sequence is TGTGCCAGCTGGACAGGGGACCGTCAGCCCCAGCATTTT. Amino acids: CASWTGDRQPQHF.